This T cell receptor beta chain was sequenced for a study of human T cells and chemical hapten exposure (dated by TCRdb to the early 2020s). Context from the whole study: For sensitization, 2% DPC in acetone was applied to a roughly 2 cm by roughly 2 cm area of upper inner arm skin. Throughout the study period of 20 to 30 weeks, patients also received therapeutic DPC doses to the scalp every week. Patch testing was done on the upper back using Finn chambers containing 0.01% DPC, and results were scored after 6 days according to International Contact Dermatitis Research Group standards. Most of the patients in the cohort were female, and the cohort covered alopecia areata with under or over 50% scalp involvement, alopecia totalis and alopecia universalis. Libraries were pooled for sequencing, and variation in per-sample TCR yields was attributed mainly to small differences in library volumes within the pool. In alopecia patients, the study followed how the peripheral blood TCR repertoire changed in vivo over primary and secondary sensitization to diphenylcyclopropenone (DPC), a hapten. Blood samples were taken from patients before sensitization (week 0) and then at 2, 6 and about 24 weeks after DPC sensitization. About 28 alopecia patients gave blood for TCR sequencing at one to four time points (pre-sensitization, 2, 6 and 24 weeks).

The time point label on this specimen signifies: pre-sensitization, week 0. The treatment or condition label for this specimen denotes: therapeutic diphenylcyclopropenone sensitization with weekly scalp DPC. At every patch-test visit, the blood draw took place before the patch test was put on. Eligible patients were aged 18 to 70, diagnosed with alopecia, deemed suitable for DPC therapy, and excluded if pregnant. Total RNA was extracted from unfractionated whole blood collected in Tempus Blood RNA tubes. General study outcomes and caveats: Patch test score was positively correlated with the number of PT1 expanded TCRs, with significance at thresholds 8, 16 and 32 but not at 4. DPC sensitization did not change the number of TCRs with a frequency above 1 in 1000, and there was no evidence of changes in global repertoire structure. Expanded TCRs formed significantly more large CDR3 similarity clusters than pre-sensitization or healthy control sets, consistent with antigen-driven responses. After repeated subsampling, the strength of the expansion versus patch-test correlation and the threshold at which it became significant changed. Because every patient had alopecia, a presumed autoimmune disease, the patients' immune response might differ from that of healthy individuals.

Turning to this clonotype: The clone's antigen remains unknown. The sample holds no much larger clone one base away, and base qualities are not on file.

The method behind the library was RACE. These reads were obtained on a NextSeq 500. During library preparation, unique molecular identifiers were attached to individual cDNA molecules so that TCRs could be counted quantitatively and reproducibly. Both TCR alpha and TCR beta chains were sequenced from each blood RNA sample. Processing in the source paper ran as follows. The median number of TCRs per sample was roughly 94,000, ranging from roughly 20,000 to 700,000. V, J and CDR3 annotation of the TCR reads was carried out using the Decombinator software suite. For the PS versus PT1 abundance plots, all samples were subsampled to the same number of TCRs (28,000). Expanded TCRs were defined as absent before sensitization and observed at least eight times at the 2-week time point. In-frame beta chains were kept once TCRdb had trimmed the public reads at Q25 with fastp and called clones with MiXCR. Duplicate CDR3 protein sequences are folded into a single record with the most common DNA and genes. These V and J calls are TCRdb output, not the study's own analysis. In all, the sample holds 62,000 or so distinct CDR3 sequences, and approximately 11% of those were seen once. The top ten hold roughly 5.3% of the sample.

Trimming removed 4 bases from V and 5 bases from J; the gene matches leave 18 bases unexplained. Via the germline V gene, CDR1 is SGHRS and CDR2 YFSETQ. The CDR3 spans 19 residues, from the cysteine through the phenylalanine. Kept here is only the CDR3 DNA, which spans 57 bases and is read in frame from base 1. This receptor was obtained from a woman in her forties or fifties with alopecia areata. Some clones in this sample may be carry-over from other donors' samples. Recombination linked TRBV5-1 to TRBJ2-3, with 11 bases matching TRBD2. The material was whole blood, obtained in connection with sensitization to the hapten diphenylcyclopropenone (DPC). The CDR3 protein is CASSSMGLAARTKGDTQYF. The sequenced DNA is TGCGCCAGCAGCAGCATGGGACTAGCGGCTAGAACCAAAGGAGATACGCAGTATTTT.